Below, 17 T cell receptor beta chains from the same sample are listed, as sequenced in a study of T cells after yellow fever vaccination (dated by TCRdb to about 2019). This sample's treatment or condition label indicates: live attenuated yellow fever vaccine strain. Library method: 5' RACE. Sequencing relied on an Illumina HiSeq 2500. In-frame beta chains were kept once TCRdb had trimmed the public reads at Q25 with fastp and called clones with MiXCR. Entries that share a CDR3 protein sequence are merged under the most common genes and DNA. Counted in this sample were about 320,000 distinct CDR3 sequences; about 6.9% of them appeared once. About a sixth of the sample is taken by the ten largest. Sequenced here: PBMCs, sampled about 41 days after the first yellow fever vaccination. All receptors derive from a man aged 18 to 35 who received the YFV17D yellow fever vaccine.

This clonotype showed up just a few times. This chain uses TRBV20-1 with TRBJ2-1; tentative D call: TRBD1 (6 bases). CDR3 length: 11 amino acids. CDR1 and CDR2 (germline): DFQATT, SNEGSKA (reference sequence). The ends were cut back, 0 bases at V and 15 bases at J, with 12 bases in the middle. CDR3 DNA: TGCAGTGCTAGAGATCGGGGACATCGGTTCTTC. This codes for CSARDRGHRFF.

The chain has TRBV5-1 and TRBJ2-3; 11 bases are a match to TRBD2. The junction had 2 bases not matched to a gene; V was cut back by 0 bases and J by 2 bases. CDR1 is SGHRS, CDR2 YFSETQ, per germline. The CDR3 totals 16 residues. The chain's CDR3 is CASSLGLAGNTDTQYF. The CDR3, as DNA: TGCGCCAGCAGCTTGGGACTAGCGGGAAACACAGATACGCAGTATTTT.

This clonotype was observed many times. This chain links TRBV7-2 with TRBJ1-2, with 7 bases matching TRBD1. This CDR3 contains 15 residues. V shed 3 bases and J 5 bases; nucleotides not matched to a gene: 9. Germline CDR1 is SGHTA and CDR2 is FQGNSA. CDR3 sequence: CASSFTSGTEYGYTF. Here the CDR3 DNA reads TGTGCCAGCAGCTTCACTTCCGGGACAGAGTATGGCTACACCTTC.

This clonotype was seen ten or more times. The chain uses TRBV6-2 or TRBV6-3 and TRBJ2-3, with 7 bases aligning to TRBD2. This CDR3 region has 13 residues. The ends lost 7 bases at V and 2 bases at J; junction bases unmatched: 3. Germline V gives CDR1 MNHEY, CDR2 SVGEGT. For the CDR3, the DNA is TGTGCCAGCACTCTAGCGGCCACAGATACGCAGTATTTT. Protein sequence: CASTLAATDTQYF.

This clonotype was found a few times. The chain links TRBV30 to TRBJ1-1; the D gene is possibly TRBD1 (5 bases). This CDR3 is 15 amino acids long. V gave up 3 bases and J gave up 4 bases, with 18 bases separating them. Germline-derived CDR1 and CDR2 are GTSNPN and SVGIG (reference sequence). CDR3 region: CAWSSPAGYGTEAFF. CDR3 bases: TGTGCCTGGAGCTCCCCCGCAGGGTATGGCACTGAAGCTTTCTTT.

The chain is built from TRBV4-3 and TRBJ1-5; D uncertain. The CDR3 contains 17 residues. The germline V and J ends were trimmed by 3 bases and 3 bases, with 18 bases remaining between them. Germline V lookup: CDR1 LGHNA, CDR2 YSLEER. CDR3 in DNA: TGCGCCAGCAGCCAGACCTGGACCCCGGGGTTCAATCAGCCCCAGCATTTT. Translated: CASSQTWTPGFNQPQHF.

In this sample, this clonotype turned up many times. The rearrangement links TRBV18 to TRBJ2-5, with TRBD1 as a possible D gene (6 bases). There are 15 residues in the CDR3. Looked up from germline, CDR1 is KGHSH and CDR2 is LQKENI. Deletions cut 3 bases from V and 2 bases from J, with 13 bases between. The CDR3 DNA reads TGTGCCAGCTCACCCCGTCAGGGGTATCAAGAGACCCAGTACTTC. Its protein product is CASSPRQGYQETQYF.

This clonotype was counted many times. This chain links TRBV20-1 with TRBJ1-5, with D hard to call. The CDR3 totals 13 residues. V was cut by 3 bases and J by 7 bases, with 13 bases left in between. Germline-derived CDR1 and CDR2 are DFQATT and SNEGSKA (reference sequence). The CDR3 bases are TGCAGTGCTAGCCATAGCCCTAAGCAGCCCCAGCATTTT. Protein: CSASHSPKQPQHF.

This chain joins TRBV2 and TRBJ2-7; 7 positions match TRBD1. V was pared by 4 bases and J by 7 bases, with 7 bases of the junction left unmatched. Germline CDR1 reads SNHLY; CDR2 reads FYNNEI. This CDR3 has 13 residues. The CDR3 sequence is CASSGVWDSEQYV. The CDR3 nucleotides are TGTGCCAGCAGTGGAGTCTGGGACAGTGAGCAGTACGTC.

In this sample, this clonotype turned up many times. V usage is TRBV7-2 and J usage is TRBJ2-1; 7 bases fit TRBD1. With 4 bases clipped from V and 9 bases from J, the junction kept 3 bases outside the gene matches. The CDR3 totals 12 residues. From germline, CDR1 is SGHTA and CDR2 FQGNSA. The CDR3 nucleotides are TGTGCCAGCAGCTCTACAGGGGTTGAGCAGTTCTTC. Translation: CASSSTGVEQFF.

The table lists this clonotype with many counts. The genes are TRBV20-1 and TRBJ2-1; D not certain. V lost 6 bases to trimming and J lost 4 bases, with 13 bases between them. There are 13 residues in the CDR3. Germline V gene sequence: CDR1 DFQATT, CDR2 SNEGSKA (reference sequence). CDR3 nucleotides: TGCAGTGCCAACGACCTATCATACAATGAGCAGTTCTTC. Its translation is CSANDLSYNEQFF.

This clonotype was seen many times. This CDR3 is CASSPRDRGNPEAFF. The CDR3 bases are TGTGCCAGCAGCCCCCGAGACAGGGGGAATCCTGAAGCTTTCTTT. The rearrangement uses TRBV21-1 and TRBJ1-1; the table calls TRBD1, which could not be checked here. TRBV21-1 is annotated as a pseudogene. The CDR3 runs to 15 residues.

The CDR3 sequence: CASSLVGGNREETQYF. The CDR3 DNA is TGCGCCAGCAGCTTGGTGGGGGGAAACCGGGAAGAGACCCAGTACTTC. The chain joins TRBV5-1 to TRBJ2-5, with D maybe TRBD2 (6 bases). Trimming took off 0 bases at V and 3 bases at J, with 15 bases between the two ends. The CDR3 totals 16 residues. Germline assignment: CDR1 SGHRS and CDR2 YFSETQ.

The DNA for the CDR3 is TGTGCCACCAGTGATTCTCCGAACACTGAAGCTTTCTTT. Translating gives CATSDSPNTEAFF. The chain links TRBV24-1 to TRBJ1-1, with unresolved D. V lost 2 bases and J lost 1, with 4 bases in between. CDR1 and CDR2 (germline): KGHDR, SFDVKD. This CDR3 is built from 13 residues.

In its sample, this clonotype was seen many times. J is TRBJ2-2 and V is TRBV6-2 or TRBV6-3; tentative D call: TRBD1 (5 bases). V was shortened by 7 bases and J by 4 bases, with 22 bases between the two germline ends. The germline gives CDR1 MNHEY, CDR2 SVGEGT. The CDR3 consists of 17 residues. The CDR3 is CASIKSRRVGRTGELFF. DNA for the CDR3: TGTGCCAGCATCAAAAGCCGCCGGGTGGGGCGCACCGGGGAGCTGTTTTTT.

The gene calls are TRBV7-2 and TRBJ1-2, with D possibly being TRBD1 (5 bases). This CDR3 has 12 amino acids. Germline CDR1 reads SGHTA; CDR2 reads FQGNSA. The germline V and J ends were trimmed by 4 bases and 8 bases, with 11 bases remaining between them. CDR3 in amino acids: CASSSAGDGYTF. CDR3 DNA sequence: TGTGCCAGCAGCTCGGCCGGGGACGGCTACACCTTC.

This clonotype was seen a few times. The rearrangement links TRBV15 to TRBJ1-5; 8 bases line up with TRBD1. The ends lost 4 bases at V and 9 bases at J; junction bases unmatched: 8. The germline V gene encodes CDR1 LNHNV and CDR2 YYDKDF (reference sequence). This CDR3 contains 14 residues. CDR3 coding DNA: TGTGCCACCAGCATTGGCACAGGGGGTTGGCCCCAGCATTTT. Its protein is CATSIGTGGWPQHF.